These T cell receptor beta chains were read from a single sample in a study of T cells after yellow fever vaccination. TCRdb ran MiXCR on the 5' RACE reads and lists one entry per CDR3 protein. The data contain some 300,000 distinct CDR3 sequences, roughly 4% of them singletons. The source material was PBMCs, sampled on the day of the yellow fever booster vaccination. The receptors were sampled from a man aged 18 to 35 who received the YFV17D yellow fever vaccine. The CDR3 runs from the conserved cysteine through the conserved F or W. Each record gives: clone size, D gene, J gene, V gene, CDR3 DNA, CDR3 protein. D genes are given only for firm matches. Not all rows give a size; the values are once, few, many and, for expanded clones, a class.

NA | TRBD2 | TRBJ2-7 | TRBV4-3 | TGCGCCAGCAGCCAAGATAGAAGCGGGAACGAGCAGTACTTC | CASSQDRSGNEQYF
many | NA | TRBJ2-3 | TRBV27 | TGTGCCAGCAGCCCACTTGGGGGTAGCAAAACAGATACGCAGTATTTT | CASSPLGGSKTDTQYF
many | NA | TRBJ2-2 | TRBV6-8 | TGTGCCAGCAGTTACTCGTACGGGGCGGACACCGGGGAGCTGTTTTTT | CASSYSYGADTGELFF
few | NA | TRBJ1-1 | TRBV27 | TGTGCCAGCAGTCCACATACAGGGTTATTGGAGAACACTGAAGCTTTCTTT | CASSPHTGLLENTEAFF
few | NA | TRBJ2-5 | TRBV27 | TGTGCCAGCAAAACAGGGTCAATGATGTCGGAGACCCAGTACTTC | CASKTGSMMSETQYF
NA | NA | TRBJ2-3 | TRBV20-1 | TGCAGTGCTAGAGATCAGGGAGTGACAGATACGCAGTATTTT | CSARDQGVTDTQYF
NA | NA | TRBJ2-2 | TRBV10-1 | TGCGCCAGCAGAGACCCAGGGCAAAACACCGGGGAGCTGTTTTTT | CASRDPGQNTGELFF
NA | NA | TRBJ1-2 | TRBV19 | TGTGCCAGTAATGGTCTTCCGGGGTCCACCATGGGCTACACCTTC | CASNGLPGSTMGYTF
NA | NA | TRBJ2-5 | TRBV24-1 | TGTGCCACCAGTGATTTTCCAGGGGGGCAAGAGACCCAGTACTTC | CATSDFPGGQETQYF
many | NA | TRBJ2-5 | TRBV29-1 | TGCAGCGTTGGAAGTGAGACCCAGTACTTC | CSVGSETQYF
NA | TRBD1 | TRBJ2-7 | TRBV10-3 | TGTGCCATCAGTGAGCGACCCGGGACAGGGTCGGTGCAGTACTTC | CAISERPGTGSVQYF
many | NA | TRBJ1-2 | TRBV4-2 | TGTGCCAGCAGCCCGATACTCGGTGGTCGCGACTATGGCTACACCTTC | CASSPILGGRDYGYTF
few | TRBD1 | TRBJ1-6 | TRBV7-8 | TGTGCCAGCAGCTCCTTCAGGACAGGCCCTTCACCCCTCCACTTT | CASSSFRTGPSPLHF
many | NA | TRBJ2-7 | TRBV20-1 | TGCAGTGCTAGGACAGCGAGCTCCTACGAGCAGTACTTC | CSARTASSYEQYF
many | NA | TRBJ2-3 | TRBV27 | TGTGCCAGCAGTTTATCAGCAGTCCTTAGCACAGATACGCAGTATTTT | CASSLSAVLSTDTQYF
many | TRBD2 | TRBJ2-5 | TRBV14 | TGTGCCAGCAGCATCCTGCGGGGGGCCATGCAAGAGACCCAGTACTTC | CASSILRGAMQETQYF
many | TRBD2 | TRBJ2-1 | TRBV29-1 | TGCAGCGTTGATTACCTGGGGGGGGATGAGCAGTTCTTC | CSVDYLGGDEQFF
NA | TRBD1 | TRBJ2-7 | TRBV12-3/TRBV12-4 | TGTGCCAGCAGTCCAGGACAGGGGGCGGTCGAGCAGTACTTC | CASSPGQGAVEQYF
NA | NA | TRBJ1-6 | TRBV5-6 | TGTGCCAGCAGCCTGGGGTTGGAAAATTCACCCCTCCACTTT | CASSLGLENSPLHF
NA | NA | TRBJ1-1 | TRBV7-9 | TGTGCCAGCAGTCTCCCAGGGTTAGATGAAGCTTTCTTT | CASSLPGLDEAFF
few | NA | TRBJ1-4 | TRBV10-3 | TGTGCCATCAGTACTGGGCAGTCTCCAACTAATGAAAAACTGTTTTTT | CAISTGQSPTNEKLFF
NA | NA | TRBJ2-4 | TRBV6-6 | TGTGCCAGCAGTTACTCGGTTCCGGGACTCAAAAACATTCAGTACTTC | CASSYSVPGLKNIQYF
many | NA | TRBJ2-1 | TRBV10-3 | TGTGCCATCAGTGAGCCTTCGTACAATGAGCAGTTCTTC | CAISEPSYNEQFF
many | TRBD1 | TRBJ1-2 | TRBV4-3 | TGCGCCAGCAGCCTAGGCCGGGACAGCAACTATGGCTACACCTTC | CASSLGRDSNYGYTF
many | NA | TRBJ1-1 | TRBV9 | TGTGCCAGCAGCGCCAGTCGGGCGGACACTGAAGCTTTCTTT | CASSASRADTEAFF
NA | TRBD2 | TRBJ2-4 | TRBV4-1 | TGCGCCAGCAGCCAAGCCAGCGGGGGGGCCCGGAACATTCAGTACTTC | CASSQASGGARNIQYF
many | TRBD1 | TRBJ1-5 | TRBV12-3/TRBV12-4 | TGTGCCAGCAGTCCGGGACAGACGCTAGGAAGGCAGCCCCAGCATTTT | CASSPGQTLGRQPQHF
many | NA | TRBJ2-7 | TRBV9 | TGTGCCAGCAGCGTTGAGGAGGGGCCCTACGAGCAGTACTTC | CASSVEEGPYEQYF
once | TRBD1 | TRBJ1-2 | TRBV7-2 | TGTGCCAGCAGCTCCCCCGGGACAGCAAACTATGGCTACACCTTC | CASSSPGTANYGYTF
many | NA | TRBJ2-7 | TRBV20-1 | TGCAGTGCCACCCTCAGGGGAAACTACGAGCAGTACTTC | CSATLRGNYEQYF